The 16 T cell receptor beta chains given below trace back to one sample, sequenced in a study of blood T cell repertoires in COVID-19. Here immunoSEQ multiplex PCR was the method, and the copy in TCRdb shows in-frame clones only, minus some. The table includes 250,000 to 300,000 clones, over 80% detected once. The sample consisted of PBMCs or T cells enriched from blood (not recorded which). These TCRs come from a human donor in a cohort exposed to, infected with or recovered from COVID-19 (not recorded which). The donor label of this sample is uncertain.

This sequence joins TRBV10-3 and TRBJ1-4; perhaps TRBD1 as D (6 bases). Trimming took 6 bases from V and 5 from J, leaving 16 bases between them. The length of the CDR3 is 15 residues. The V gene's germline CDR1 is ENHRY and CDR2 SYGVKD. The CDR3 here is CAIRPSGDLNEKLFF. DNA for the CDR3: TGTGCCATCAGGCCCTCAGGGGACCTAAATGAAAAACTGTTTTTT.

The gene calls are TRBV7-2 and TRBJ2-7; weak D call: TRBD1 (5 bases). The CDR3 is 16 amino acids. Per the germline V gene, CDR1 is SGHTA and CDR2 is FQGNSA. Trimming removed 4 bases at V and 3 bases at J, with 19 bases between. CDR3 nucleotide sequence: TGTGCCAGCAGCTGGTCACAGGCTTTCAAAGGCTACGAGCAGTACTTC. Translating gives CASSWSQAFKGYEQYF. Complete variable domain (other parts from reference TRBV7-2 and TRBJ2-7): GAGVSQSPSNKVTEKGKDVELRCDPISGHTALYWYRQSLGQGLEFLIYFQGNSAPDKSGLPSDRFSAERTGGSVSTLTIQRTQQEDSAVYLCASSWSQAFKGYEQYFGPGTRLTVT.

V usage is TRBV27 and J usage is TRBJ1-2, with D maybe TRBD1 (5 bases). There are 15 residues in the CDR3. The V gene's germline CDR1 is MNHEY and CDR2 SMNVEV (reference sequence). Trimming removed 7 bases at V and 3 bases at J, with 18 bases between. CDR3 region: CASKKPGLGDYGYTF. CDR3 DNA sequence: TGTGCCAGCAAAAAACCGGGACTAGGGGACTATGGCTACACCTTC.

The chain uses TRBV4-2 and TRBJ1-2, with TRBD1 matching 9 bases. CDR1 and CDR2 (germline): LGHNA, YNFKEQ. Trimming took 0 bases from V and 4 from J; bases not matched to a gene: 0. This CDR3 has 14 residues. The CDR3 loop is CASSQEQGAYGYTF. The CDR3 region has the DNA TGTGCCAGCAGCCAAGAACAGGGGGCCTATGGCTACACCTTC.

The V and J genes are TRBV29-1 and TRBJ1-1; no clear D. Trimming took off 4 bases at V and 0 bases at J, with 18 bases between the two ends. This CDR3 spans 16 amino acids. The V gene's germline CDR1 is SQVTM and CDR2 ANQGSEA. The CDR3 here is CSVANGRLVMNTEAFF. The CDR3 DNA is TGCAGCGTTGCAAACGGCAGGTTGGTGATGAACACTGAAGCTTTCTTT.

The sample holds one count of this clone. The chain couples TRBV30 to TRBJ2-2; possibly TRBD1 for D (5 bases). The CDR3 loop spans 13 amino acids. The germline V gene encodes CDR1 GTSNPN and CDR2 SVGIG (reference sequence). Trimming left V 4 bases short and J 4 bases short, with 10 bases between. For the CDR3, the DNA is TGTGCCTGGACGGGTCAGGGCACCGGGGAGCTGTTTTTT. It is translated as CAWTGQGTGELFF.

The J gene is TRBJ2-1, the V gene TRBV5-1; possibly TRBD1 for D (6 bases). Trimming cost V 2 bases and J 10 bases, with 7 bases left between them. CDR1 and CDR2 (germline): SGHRS, YFSETQ. The CDR3 contains 11 residues. CDR3 in amino acids: CASSLDREQFF. Here the CDR3 DNA reads TGCGCCAGCAGCTTAGACAGGGAGCAGTTCTTC.

The J gene is TRBJ2-7, the V gene TRBV2; D gene unclear. The CDR3 is 12 amino acids. The germline CDR1 and CDR2 sequences are SNHLY and FYNNEI. With 10 bases removed from V and 6 bases from J, the gap between germline ends came to 16 bases. This CDR3 is CAISAFESEQYF. CDR3 nucleotides: TGTGCCATCTCTGCGTTCGAGAGCGAGCAGTACTTC.

The gene calls are TRBV20-1 and TRBJ2-7, with D maybe TRBD1 (5 bases). Germline loops: CDR1 DFQATT, CDR2 SNEGSKA (reference sequence). The CDR3 spans 11 residues. Between the trimmed V and J ends, which lost 2 bases and 6 bases, there was a span of 8 bases. The CDR3 loop reads CSARQGSEQYF. The CDR3 region has the DNA TGCAGTGCTAGACAGGGTAGCGAGCAGTACTTC.

V is TRBV30 and J is TRBJ2-7; the D gene is possibly TRBD2 (6 bases). Between the trimmed V and J ends, which lost 3 bases and 1 base, there was a span of 13 bases. Germline loops: CDR1 GTSNPN, CDR2 SVGIG (reference sequence). CDR3 length equals 14 residues. CDR3 in amino acids: CAWREGQNSYEQYF. The CDR3, as DNA: TGTGCCTGGAGGGAGGGGCAGAATTCCTACGAGCAGTACTTC.

This clone was detected only once. The chain joins TRBV7-2 to TRBJ1-5; D uncertain. The germline V and J ends were trimmed by 1 base and 12 bases, with 19 bases remaining between them. Germline V gene data show CDR1 as SGHTA and CDR2 as FQGNSA. The CDR3 contains 15 residues. CDR3 sequence reads: CASSLVAGVRGGQHF. CDR3 in DNA: TGTGCCAGCAGCTTAGTTGCGGGTGTTCGAGGTGGCCAGCATTTT.

This clone was recorded a few times. In DNA form, the CDR3 reads TGTGCCAGCAGTTTATTGCCAGCAACTAATGAAAAACTGTTTTTT. Translation: CASSLLPATNEKLFF. The chain recombines TRBV28 with TRBJ1-4; no definite D call. Germline lookup yields CDR1 MDHEN and CDR2 SYDVKM. The germline V and J ends were trimmed by 1 base and 0 bases, with 6 bases remaining between them. The CDR3 is made up of 15 amino acids.

The sample holds one count of this clone. The rearrangement joins TRBV6-5 to TRBJ1-1; D possibly corresponds to TRBD1 (6 bases). Germline CDR1 reads MNHEY; CDR2 reads SVGAGI. The CDR3 is 13 amino acids. The V and J ends lost 2 bases and 8 bases respectively, with 12 bases between them. In nucleotides, the CDR3 is TGTGCCAGCAGTTACCGCGACAGGTCCGAAGCTTTCTTT. It yields the protein CASSYRDRSEAFF.

This rearrangement joins TRBV5-6 to TRBJ2-7; 7 bases line up with TRBD1. The length of the CDR3 is 15 residues. Germline V gene lookup returns CDR1 SGHDT and CDR2 YYEEEE. J lost 3 bases, V lost 2 bases, and 8 bases had no gene match. Written as DNA, the CDR3 is TGTGCCAGCAGCTTTGGGACAGACGGTCTCTACGAGCAGTACTTC. It is translated as CASSFGTDGLYEQYF.

The J gene is TRBJ2-7, the V gene TRBV12-3 or TRBV12-4, with D hard to call. The CDR3 has 13 amino acids. V shed 5 bases and J shed 4 bases, with 12 bases lying between them. In DNA, the CDR3 is TGTGCCAGCAGTGTCAGTTCCATTTACGAGCAGTACTTC. The encoded protein is CASSVSSIYEQYF.

This CDR3 reads CASSDGGEQFF. CDR3 DNA: TGTGCCAGCAGTGACGGGGGTGAGCAGTTCTTC. The chain is built from TRBV2 and TRBJ2-1; a possible D gene is TRBD2 (6 bases). The length of the CDR3 is 11 residues. The germline gives CDR1 SNHLY, CDR2 FYNNEI. Trimming pared 3 bases from V and 9 bases from J, leaving 6 bases between.